This entry lists 27 T cell receptor beta chains sequenced from one sample in a study of cytomegalovirus exposure and HLA in healthy donors. The PCR made use of 60 Vbeta and 13 Jbeta primers. Here immunoSEQ multiplex PCR was the method, and the copy in TCRdb shows in-frame clones only, minus some. The data show some 70,000 clones, roughly 83% seen once. The sequencing sample was made of PBMCs. Receptors originate from a woman in her forties or fifties in good health and CMV-seronegative.

The V call is TRBV7-2, the J call TRBJ2-3, with 13 bases fitting TRBD2. Per the germline V gene, CDR1 is SGHTA and CDR2 is FQGNSA. V lost 0 bases, J lost 0 bases, and 6 bases stayed unmatched. This CDR3 comprises 19 residues. The CDR3 is CASSLAGLAGLLSTDTQYF. CDR3 DNA sequence: TGTGCCAGCAGCTTAGCGGGACTAGCGGGACTACTTAGCACAGATACGCAGTATTTT.

The J gene is TRBJ1-5, the V gene TRBV19; 9 nucleotides agree with TRBD1. V dropped 4 bases and J dropped 0; count of bases not matched to a gene: 7. Germline lookup yields CDR1 LNHDA and CDR2 SQIVND (reference sequence). This CDR3 contains 17 residues. The CDR3 sequence is CASSRKQGASSNQPQHF. The CDR3 coding sequence is TGTGCCAGTAGTAGAAAACAGGGGGCTAGTAGCAATCAGCCCCAGCATTTT.

The chain uses TRBV5-1 and TRBJ2-5; no clear D gene. Germline V gene sequence: CDR1 SGHRS, CDR2 YFSETQ. The V and J ends lost 0 bases and 1 base respectively, with 7 bases between them. This CDR3 spans 14 amino acids. The CDR3 DNA sequence: TGCGCCAGCAGCTTGGGTTCATTCCAAGAGACCCAGTACTTC. This translates into CASSLGSFQETQYF.

The chain is built from TRBV6-4 and TRBJ2-3; D is unclear. The germline V gene has CDR1 MRHNA and CDR2 SNTAGT. This CDR3 comprises 14 residues. V lost 2 bases and J lost 4, with 10 bases in between. The CDR3 DNA reads as TGTGCCAGCAGTGACAAGGCGGCCGCAGATACGCAGTATTTT. The encoded protein is CASSDKAAADTQYF.

The chain carries TRBV4-1 and TRBJ2-1, with 10 bases fitting TRBD1. The J segment lost 4 bases and the V segment lost 2 bases, leaving 5 bases of the junction unmatched. CDR1 MGHRA and CDR2 YSYEKL come from the germline V gene. This CDR3 is built from 16 residues. CDR3 nucleotide sequence: TGCGCCAGCAGCCAACCCCCGGGACAGGGGTACAATGAGCAGTTCTTC. This encodes CASSQPPGQGYNEQFF.

This clone was detected a few times. V usage is TRBV5-6 and J usage is TRBJ1-6, with TRBD1 identical over 7 bases. The V and J ends lost 3 bases and 5 bases, in that order; junction bases with no gene match: 8. Germline V lookup: CDR1 SGHDT, CDR2 YYEEEE. The CDR3 totals 16 residues. The CDR3 loop is CASSSQQGKDNSPLHF. The CDR3 region has the DNA TGTGCCAGCAGCTCCCAACAGGGGAAGGATAATTCACCCCTCCACTTT.

The chain carries TRBV10-3 and TRBJ2-1, with D uncertain. V lost 0 bases and J lost 4, with 10 bases in between. The CDR3 has 15 residues. Germline loops: CDR1 ENHRY, CDR2 SYGVKD. The chain's CDR3 is CAISESEAEYNEQFF. The CDR3 DNA reads TGTGCCATCAGTGAGTCAGAGGCAGAATACAATGAGCAGTTCTTC.

The V gene is TRBV2, the J gene TRBJ2-1, with a weak D call TRBD2 (5 bases). V was clipped by 6 bases and J by 1 base, with 10 bases between them. Per the germline V gene, CDR1 is SNHLY and CDR2 is FYNNEI. The length of the CDR3 is 14 residues. In nucleotides, the CDR3 is TGTGCCAGCAGCAGTCAGCGGTCCTACAATGAGCAGTTCTTC. It yields the protein CASSSQRSYNEQFF. The variable domain in full, completed from reference TRBV2 and TRBJ2-1, reads EPEVTQTPSHQVTQMGQEVILRCVPISNHLYFYWYRQILGQKVEFLVSFYNNEISEKSEIFDDQFSVERPDGSNFTLKIRSTKLEDSAMYFCASSSQRSYNEQFFGPGTRLTVL.

The chain employs TRBV20-1 and TRBJ1-1, with D possibly TRBD1 on 6 matching bases. The CDR3 has 11 amino acids. Between the trimmed V and J ends, which lost 1 base and 14 bases, there was a span of 14 bases. The germline V gene encodes CDR1 DFQATT and CDR2 SNEGSKA (reference sequence). CDR3 region: CSARVGGEGFF. In nucleotides, the CDR3 is TGCAGTGCTAGAGTAGGGGGGGAAGGCTTCTTT.

The rearrangement uses TRBV9 and TRBJ2-5; 13 nucleotides line up with TRBD2. This CDR3 spans 17 amino acids. The germline V gene encodes CDR1 SGDLS and CDR2 YYNGEE. Unmatched junction bases numbered 7, after V lost 3 bases and J lost 2 bases. CDR3 loop: CASSAGLAGAIQETQYF. DNA of the CDR3: TGTGCCAGCAGCGCCGGACTAGCGGGGGCCATACAAGAGACCCAGTACTTC.

The chain employs TRBV27 and TRBJ2-2; D is unclear. V lost 0 bases to trimming and J lost 5 bases, with 4 bases between them. Germline V gene data show CDR1 as MNHEY and CDR2 as SMNVEV (reference sequence). The CDR3 contains 13 residues. This CDR3 reads CASSLSGTGELFF. CDR3 DNA: TGTGCCAGCAGTTTATCCGGTACCGGGGAGCTGTTTTTT.

The genes are TRBV5-8 and TRBJ2-5; 8 nucleotides align to TRBD1. The V and J ends lost 4 bases and 4 bases, in that order; junction bases with no gene match: 9. The CDR3 length is 15 residues. Germline-derived CDR1 and CDR2 are SGHTS and YDEGEE. The CDR3 bases are TGTGCCAGCAGCCCCGGGACAGGTGGCTCAGAGACCCAGTACTTC. Amino acids: CASSPGTGGSETQYF.

V and J are TRBV7-9 and TRBJ1-1, with a weak D call TRBD1 (5 bases). CDR1 is SEHNR, CDR2 FQNEAQ, per germline (reference sequence). Trimming removed 1 base from V and 4 bases from J, with 16 bases in between. This CDR3 has 16 residues. CDR3: CASSLVRPRGVTEAFF. CDR3 nucleotide sequence: TGTGCCAGCAGCTTAGTCCGGCCAAGGGGCGTCACTGAAGCTTTCTTT.

This chain joins TRBV4-1 and TRBJ2-7; 11 positions agree with TRBD1. This CDR3 spans 15 amino acids. Trimming took 2 bases from V and 5 from J; bases not matched to a gene: 5. Germline V gene sequence: CDR1 MGHRA, CDR2 YSYEKL. The CDR3 DNA sequence: TGCGCCAGCAGCCAACGAGGACAGGGGGCTGACGAGCAGTACTTC. Protein product: CASSQRGQGADEQYF.

The CDR3 coding sequence is TGTGCCAGCAGTGCGCGGGGAGGGGAGACCCAGTACTTC. It translates to CASSARGGETQYF. The chain combines TRBV25-1 with TRBJ2-5; 7 positions agree with TRBD2. The junction had 4 bases not matched to a gene; V was cut back by 4 bases and J by 5 bases. This CDR3 spans 13 amino acids. Per germline, CDR1 MGHDK and CDR2 SYGVNS.

The chain is built from TRBV7-9 and TRBJ1-4; a possible D gene is TRBD1 (6 bases). Germline V CDR1 and CDR2: SEHNR, FQNEAQ (reference sequence). Trimming cost V 5 bases and J 3 bases, with 10 bases left between them. CDR3 size: 14 residues. CDR3 nucleotides: TGTGCCAGCAGCGGCTCAGGGGCTAATGAAAAACTGTTTTTT. This codes for CASSGSGANEKLFF.

The chain combines TRBV11-2 with TRBJ1-2; 7 nucleotides line up with TRBD1. With 2 bases clipped from V and 3 bases from J, the junction kept 9 bases outside the gene matches. The CDR3 runs to 16 residues. The germline gives CDR1 SGHAT, CDR2 FQNNGV. DNA of the CDR3: TGTGCCAGCAGCTTATTTAAGGGGGCGGGTGACTATGGCTACACCTTC. It translates to CASSLFKGAGDYGYTF.

The chain is built from TRBV4-1 and TRBJ2-5, with 7 bases identical to TRBD2. The closer fit of TRBJ2-7 to the DNA end suggests the J call may be wrong. The CDR3 is made up of 14 amino acids. Germline CDR1 is MGHRA and CDR2 is YSYEKL. CDR3 in DNA: TGCGCCAGCAGCCAAACTAGCGACTCCTACGAGCAGTACTTC. Amino acid sequence: CASSQTSDSYEQYF.

This clone was detected once. The chain links TRBV5-1 to TRBJ1-1, with 7 bases matching TRBD1. The J segment lost 2 bases and the V segment lost 3 bases, leaving 10 bases of the junction unmatched. CDR1 SGHRS and CDR2 YFSETQ come from the germline V gene. The CDR3 is 16 residues long. CDR3: CASSSTPTGSNTEAFF. The CDR3 DNA reads as TGCGCCAGCAGCTCGACTCCGACAGGGTCCAACACTGAAGCTTTCTTT.

The V call is TRBV5-6, the J call TRBJ1-2, with a tentative D call TRBD1 (6 bases). CDR1 is SGHDT, CDR2 YYEEEE, per germline. CDR3 length: 14 residues. V lost 4 bases and J 4 bases, leaving 14 bases between the germline ends. The DNA of the CDR3 is TGTGCCAGCAGCGATGTAGTGGACAGCTATGGCTACACCTTC. It codes for CASSDVVDSYGYTF.

The chain joins TRBV5-6 to TRBJ2-1, with 8 bases aligning to TRBD2. The CDR3 has 16 residues. Germline assignment: CDR1 SGHDT and CDR2 YYEEEE. Germline trimming cut 3 bases from V and 4 bases from J; bases unmatched to any gene: 9. DNA for the CDR3: TGTGCCAGCAGCTCCCGCAGCGGGGGACCGTACAATGAGCAGTTCTTC. Translating it yields CASSSRSGGPYNEQFF.

The chain carries TRBV9 and TRBJ2-2; TRBD1 is a possible D gene (6 bases). From germline, CDR1 is SGDLS and CDR2 YYNGEE. V was pared by 0 bases and J by 2 bases, with 8 bases between. This CDR3 has 15 residues. Written as DNA, the CDR3 is TGTGCCAGCAGCGTAGAGGGACACAACACCGGGGAGCTGTTTTTT. It specifies CASSVEGHNTGELFF.

This chain uses TRBV9 with TRBJ2-2; TRBD2 is a possible D gene (5 bases). The germline CDR1 and CDR2 sequences are SGDLS and YYNGEE. The CDR3 runs to 14 residues. Trimming pared 0 bases from V and 5 bases from J, leaving 8 bases between. This CDR3 reads CASSVETGTGELFF. CDR3 DNA sequence: TGTGCCAGCAGCGTAGAGACGGGGACCGGGGAGCTGTTTTTT.

The chain is built from TRBV9 and TRBJ2-3, with TRBD2 identical over 7 bases. The CDR3 has 14 residues. Germline-derived CDR1 and CDR2 are SGDLS and YYNGEE. With 3 bases clipped from V and 3 bases from J, the junction kept 4 bases outside the gene matches. CDR3 amino acids: CASSGRGVTDTQYF. The CDR3 DNA reads TGTGCCAGCAGCGGCCGGGGGGTGACAGATACGCAGTATTTT.

The chain is built from TRBV15 and TRBJ1-5; a weak D match, TRBD1 (6 bases). Germline V gene data show CDR1 as LNHNV and CDR2 as YYDKDF (reference sequence). There are 15 residues in the CDR3. Deletions cut 0 bases from V and 5 bases from J, with 11 bases between. The CDR3 loop is CATSRDSGQYQPQHF. CDR3 in DNA: TGTGCCACCAGCAGAGATTCCGGACAGTATCAGCCCCAGCATTTT.

This clone was picked up a small number of times. The chain employs TRBV5-1 and TRBJ1-1; 7 positions agree with TRBD1. CDR3 length: 11 residues. CDR1 SGHRS and CDR2 YFSETQ come from the germline V gene. V lost 5 bases and J lost 7; bases outside the gene matches: 2. CDR3 nucleotides: TGCGCCAGCAGGGGGGACAGTGAAGCTTTCTTT. This codes for CASRGDSEAFF.

This rearrangement joins TRBV15 to TRBJ1-2; D perhaps matches TRBD1 (5 bases). The germline V gene encodes CDR1 LNHNV and CDR2 YYDKDF (reference sequence). The CDR3 is 17 amino acids. V was pared by 0 bases and J by 6 bases, with 20 bases between. The CDR3 DNA is TGTGCCACCAGCAGAGATTTGAACCCCACAGGTTTGGATGGCTACACCTTC. It translates to CATSRDLNPTGLDGYTF.